This is a list of T cell receptor beta chains from one sample in a study of blood T cell repertoires in COVID-19. Libraries were prepared by immunoSEQ multiplex PCR; TCRdb keeps only in-frame clonotypes and omits some of them. The table records some 110,000 clones, approximately 90% of them present only once. Input material: peripheral blood. The source is a human donor with active COVID-19. The donor label of this sample is uncertain. Both conserved end residues are part of each CDR3. The order of the fields is V gene, D gene, J gene, clone size, CDR3 protein, CDR3 DNA. D genes are given only for firm matches. The size of a clone is reported for some rows only, either as once, few or many, or as a class for expanded clones.

>TRBV6-1|.|TRBJ2-5|.
CASSEPQEVFQETQYF
TGTGCCAGCAGTGAACCGCAGGAGGTATTCCAAGAGACCCAGTACTTC
>TRBV6-2/TRBV6-3|.|TRBJ1-2|.
CASSPLFGYTF
TGTGCCAGCAGCCCTCTTTTCGGCTACACCTTC
>TRBV11-3|TRBD1|TRBJ2-3|.
CASSLDAGGVDTDTQYF
TGTGCCAGCAGCTTAGATGCAGGGGGCGTCGACACAGATACGCAGTATTTT
>TRBV4-2|TRBD2|TRBJ2-5|once
CASSLISGGGQETQYF
TGTGCCAGCAGCCTCATTAGCGGGGGAGGGCAAGAGACCCAGTACTTC
>TRBV28|.|TRBJ2-5|.
CASSTPLSGNQETQYF
TGTGCCAGCAGTACCCCACTTAGCGGAAACCAAGAGACCCAGTACTTC
>TRBV12-3/TRBV12-4|TRBD2|TRBJ2-1|once
CASSPGRVHFF
TGTGCCAGCAGTCCAGGGAGGGTTCATTTCTTC
>TRBV2|TRBD2|TRBJ2-3|.
CASSGGASGGSDTQYF
TGTGCCAGCAGTGGGGGCGCCAGCGGGGGCTCAGATACGCAGTATTTT
>TRBV28|.|TRBJ1-1|few
CASSLRSSGGAFF
TGTGCCAGCAGTTTGAGGTCCTCTGGAGGAGCTTTCTTT
>TRBV3-1/TRBV3-2|TRBD2|TRBJ2-1|.
CASSQDWGGYNEQFF
TGTGCCAGCAGCCAAGACTGGGGGGGATACAATGAGCAGTTCTTC
>TRBV7-9|TRBD1|TRBJ1-3|once
CASSVTRQGASGNTIYF
TGTGCCAGCAGCGTAACTCGACAGGGGGCATCAGGAAACACCATATATTTT
>TRBV10-3|TRBD2|TRBJ2-5|once
CAISDWTGISGTSGGVAETQYF
TGTGCCATCAGTGATTGGACAGGGATTAGTGGGACTAGCGGGGGGGTCGCGGAGACCCAGTACTTC
>TRBV5-1|.|TRBJ1-3|few
CASSYLGSSGNTIYF
TGCGCCAGCAGCTATTTGGGGAGCTCTGGAAACACCATATATTTT
>TRBV6-5|.|TRBJ1-5|.
CASSSSRGSNQPQHF
TGTGCCAGCAGTTCCTCCAGGGGAAGCAATCAGCCCCAGCATTTT
>TRBV21-1|.|TRBJ2-4|.
CASSNGQGINIQYF
TGTGCCAGCAGCAACGGACAGGGGATCAACATTCAGTACTTC
>TRBV13|.|TRBJ1-3|.
CASSLSSGNTIYF
TGTGCCAGCAGCCTCTCCTCTGGAAACACCATATATTTT
>TRBV11-3|.|TRBJ2-3|.
CASSLDQGTDTQYF
TGTGCCAGCAGCTTAGACCAGGGGACGGATACGCAGTATTTT
>TRBV7-2|.|TRBJ2-1|few
CASSLELSSYNEQFF
TGTGCCAGCAGCTTAGAGTTGAGCTCCTACAATGAGCAGTTCTTC
>TRBV11-2|.|TRBJ1-1|once
CASSLVPAVAEAFF
TGTGCCAGCAGCTTAGTTCCTGCGGTGGCTGAAGCTTTCTTT
>TRBV5-1|.|TRBJ1-1|once
CASSLASPWVAMNTEAFF
TGCGCCAGCAGCCTCGCTTCCCCATGGGTAGCAATGAACACTGAAGCTTTCTTT
>TRBV9|.|TRBJ1-6|.
CASSVTGSNSPLHF
TGTGCCAGCAGCGTAACAGGGAGTAATTCACCCCTCCACTTT